These 32 T cell receptor beta chains share one sample of origin, sequenced in a study of shared clonotypes between healthy human individuals. Profiling relied on immunoSEQ multiplex PCR, and the TCRdb table lists in-frame clones only, not all of them. Of approximately 1.1 million clones listed, approximately 80% are singletons. Sequencing was done on a sample of memory CD4+ T cells from PBMCs. Subset defined: CD45RA-negative fraction. The receptors originated from a young man in good health. Some clones in this sample may be carry-over from other donors' samples.

The J gene is TRBJ2-5, the V gene TRBV27; the D is unclear. Germline CDR1 is MNHEY and CDR2 is SMNVEV (reference sequence). Trimming stripped 4 bases from V and 7 bases from J, with 13 bases between. This CDR3 has 13 residues. CDR3 nucleotide sequence: TGTGCCAGCAGTTACGGCCGGCGAGGGACCCAGTACTTC. Its translation is CASSYGRRGTQYF.

This rearrangement joins TRBV6-5 to TRBJ1-1; weak D call: TRBD1 (5 bases). V was shortened by 2 bases and J by 0 bases, with 13 bases between the two germline ends. This CDR3 has 16 amino acids. The germline CDR1 and CDR2 sequences are MNHEY and SVGAGI. The CDR3: CASSYGPGRMNTEAFF. CDR3 DNA: TGTGCCAGCAGTTACGGGCCAGGGCGGATGAACACTGAAGCTTTCTTT.

The chain carries TRBV4-2 and TRBJ2-1; D gene uncertain. Trimming took off 0 bases at V and 11 bases at J, with 11 bases between the two ends. There are 13 residues in the CDR3. CDR1 is LGHNA and CDR2 is YNFKEQ in the germline V gene. CDR3 residues: CASSQEGSSKQFF. For the CDR3, the DNA is TGTGCCAGCAGCCAAGAGGGAAGTAGCAAGCAGTTCTTC.

This clone was found once. V and J are TRBV6-1 and TRBJ2-7, with TRBD1 matching over 10 bases. V shed 2 bases and J 3 bases; nucleotides not matched to a gene: 7. The CDR3 runs 16 residues. Germline-derived CDR1 and CDR2 are MNHNS and SASEGT. The CDR3 nucleotides read TGTGCCAGCAGTGAATTGGTCGGGACAGGGGACTACGAGCAGTACTTC. Translated, it gives CASSELVGTGDYEQYF.

A remark on this clone: The same CDR3 is also encoded by other DNA sequences in this sample. The gene calls are TRBV9 and TRBJ2-3, with TRBD1 as a possible D gene (6 bases). In germline, CDR1 is SGDLS, CDR2 YYNGEE. V was clipped by 2 bases and J by 3 bases, with 7 bases between them. This CDR3 is 13 amino acids long. This CDR3 is CASSVQGTDTQYF. The DNA of the CDR3 is TGTGCCAGCAGCGTTCAGGGGACAGATACGCAGTATTTT.

This chain joins TRBV11-2 and TRBJ1-1, with a weak D call TRBD1 (6 bases). There are 15 residues in the CDR3. Germline V lookup: CDR1 SGHAT, CDR2 FQNNGV. The V gene lost 4 bases and the J gene lost 1 base, with 13 bases spanning the gap. The CDR3: CASSSIRDKNTEAFF. The CDR3 DNA reads TGTGCCAGCAGCTCCATCCGGGACAAGAACACTGAAGCTTTCTTT.

CDR3: CASSPEVRDEQFF. The CDR3 DNA is TGTGCCAGCAGCCCGGAAGTTCGGGATGAGCAGTTCTTC. The rearrangement links TRBV7-2 to TRBJ2-1; D is undetermined. The ends were cut back, 5 bases at V and 8 bases at J, with 13 bases in the middle. Looked up from germline, CDR1 is SGHTA and CDR2 is FQGNSA. This CDR3 comprises 13 residues.

The chain links TRBV11-2 to TRBJ2-1; D gene uncertain. The germline V gene has CDR1 SGHAT and CDR2 FQNNGV. CDR3 size: 13 residues. With 4 bases removed from V and 9 bases from J, the gap between germline ends came to 13 bases. Written as DNA, the CDR3 is TGTGCCAGCAGCTCCGTTAGGAATCCTGAGCAGTTCTTC. It encodes CASSSVRNPEQFF.

The chain links TRBV28 to TRBJ2-5; no definite D call. Trimming removed 8 bases from V and 5 bases from J, with 12 bases in between. CDR3 length: 12 residues. Germline assignment: CDR1 MDHEN and CDR2 SYDVKM. The CDR3 DNA is TGTGCCAGCGGGCAGAGTGTGGAGACCCAGTACTTC. Translated: CASGQSVETQYF.

CDR3 sequence (DNA): TGTGCCAGCAGCCCAACCCCAGGACGGCCCCTCTATGGCTACACCTTC. Its translation: CASSPTPGRPLYGYTF. The chain combines TRBV7-3 with TRBJ1-2; D gene ambiguous. The CDR3 has 16 residues. V lost 5 bases to trimming and J lost 4 bases, with 20 bases between them. Germline V gene sequence: CDR1 SGHTA, CDR2 FQGTGA.

This clone has only a few counts. The chain carries TRBV2 and TRBJ1-5; D might be TRBD1 (5 bases). The V end lost 8 bases, the J end lost 0 bases, and 17 bases lay between the germline ends. CDR3 length: 16 residues. Germline CDR1 SNHLY, CDR2 FYNNEI. The CDR3 reads CASGLLGDYSNQPQHF. DNA of the CDR3: TGTGCCAGCGGATTATTAGGGGACTATAGCAATCAGCCCCAGCATTTT. The whole variable domain, filled in from reference TRBV2 and TRBJ1-5, reads EPEVTQTPSHQVTQMGQEVILRCVPISNHLYFYWYRQILGQKVEFLVSFYNNEISEKSEIFDDQFSVERPDGSNFTLKIRSTKLEDSAMYFCASGLLGDYSNQPQHFGDGTRLSIL.

This clone showed up just a few times. The genes are TRBV19 and TRBJ1-2; D unresolved. V lost 5 bases, J lost 6 bases, and 13 bases lay in between. The CDR3 is made up of 13 amino acids. CDR1 and CDR2 from the germline V gene are LNHDA and SQIVND (reference sequence). CDR3 nucleotide sequence: TGTGCCAGTAGTCGTCTACAGCTAGATGGCTACACCTTC. It yields the protein CASSRLQLDGYTF.

The genes are TRBV18 and TRBJ1-5; no clear D. Germline CDR1 and CDR2: KGHSH and LQKENI. Trimming removed 4 bases at V and 0 bases at J, with 10 bases between. This CDR3 has 15 residues. CDR3 bases: TGTGCCAGCTCACTTGCGACGGTTAGCAATCAGCCCCAGCATTTT. It specifies CASSLATVSNQPQHF.

This clone was counted once. A read error may explain this, as a much larger clone is one base away. The chain combines TRBV6-1 with TRBJ1-2; tentatively, D is TRBD1 (5 bases). Germline CDR1 is MNHNS and CDR2 is SASEGT. Trimming cost V 6 bases and J 0 bases, with 11 bases left between them. The CDR3 runs 14 residues. The CDR3 DNA is TGTGCCAGCAGCCGACAGAGAGCTAACTATGGCTACACCTTC. Translated: CASSRQRANYGYTF.

In its sample, this clone was seen a few times. The J gene is TRBJ2-1, the V gene TRBV11-2, with a possible D match to TRBD2 (6 bases). Germline CDR1 reads SGHAT; CDR2 reads FQNNGV. CDR3 length equals 18 residues. The V gene lost 2 bases and the J gene lost 4 bases, with 21 bases spanning the gap. The CDR3 is CASSLQRTGERLYNEQFF. In nucleotides, the CDR3 is TGTGCCAGCAGCTTACAGCGAACGGGGGAGCGTCTGTACAATGAGCAGTTCTTC.

There are a few counts of this clone. The chain employs TRBV19 and TRBJ2-7; perhaps D is TRBD1 or TRBD2 (5 bases each). Germline V lookup: CDR1 LNHDA, CDR2 SQIVND (reference sequence). Deletions cut 8 bases from V and 3 bases from J, with 14 bases between. CDR3 length: 13 amino acids. CDR3 sequence reads: CASAPGPNYEQYF. DNA of the CDR3: TGTGCCAGTGCTCCGGGACCTAACTACGAGCAGTACTTC.

This clone was recorded once. The chain couples TRBV28 to TRBJ2-4, with D perhaps assigned TRBD1 or TRBD2 (5 bases each). CDR1 is MDHEN, CDR2 SYDVKM, per germline. The CDR3 contains 16 residues. With 3 bases removed from V and 3 bases from J, the gap between germline ends came to 15 bases. The CDR3 loop is CASSFVAGSNKNIQYF. CDR3 sequence (DNA): TGTGCCAGCAGTTTTGTGGCAGGGAGTAACAAAAACATTCAGTACTTC. Based on the CDR3 plus reference TRBV28 and TRBJ2-4, the full variable domain is DVKVTQSSRYLVKRTGEKVFLECVQDMDHENMFWYRQDPGLGLRLIYFSYDVKMKEKGDIPEGYSVSREKKERFSLILESASTNQTSMYLCASSFVAGSNKNIQYFGAGTRLSVL.

This clone appeared a few times. The chain joins TRBV28 to TRBJ1-2; D is unresolved. Germline CDR1 MDHEN, CDR2 SYDVKM. CDR3 length: 16 amino acids. Deletions cut 4 bases from V and 3 bases from J, with 18 bases between. The CDR3 DNA follows: TGTGCCAGCAGTTGGGCTCCCCTGCGGGGTGACTATGGCTACACCTTC. Translated: CASSWAPLRGDYGYTF.

The chain is built from TRBV30 and TRBJ1-2, with D possibly TRBD1 on 5 matching bases. CDR3 length equals 16 residues. The V gene lost 2 bases and the J gene lost 1 base, with 17 bases spanning the gap. Germline V CDR1 and CDR2: GTSNPN, SVGIG (reference sequence). The CDR3 sequence is CAWSKGLKKVNYGYTF. In DNA, the CDR3 is TGTGCCTGGAGTAAGGGACTGAAGAAAGTTAACTATGGCTACACCTTC.

This chain links TRBV28 with TRBJ2-7; TRBD2 matches 8 bases. The CDR3 has 15 residues. Germline V gives CDR1 MDHEN, CDR2 SYDVKM. V gave up 5 bases and J gave up 5 bases; unmatched junction bases: 11. The CDR3 spells CASSNPHGGGNEQYF. The CDR3 DNA reads as TGTGCCAGCAGTAACCCCCACGGGGGGGGGAACGAGCAGTACTTC.

This rearrangement joins TRBV2 to TRBJ2-7, with D uncertain. The CDR3 is made up of 12 amino acids. Trimming shortened V by 4 bases and J by 6 bases, and 10 bases separated the two germline ends. CDR1 is SNHLY and CDR2 is FYNNEI in the germline V gene. The CDR3 loop reads CASSVLASEQYF. In nucleotides, the CDR3 is TGTGCCAGCAGTGTGTTAGCTTCCGAGCAGTACTTC.

The chain combines TRBV2 with TRBJ2-1; D is uncertain. Between the trimmed V and J ends, which lost 4 bases and 1 base, there was a span of 20 bases. The CDR3 totals 18 residues. The germline V gene has CDR1 SNHLY and CDR2 FYNNEI. The CDR3 DNA reads TGTGCCAGCAGTGTGGGTCTAGACGCGTTCGGGTCCTACAATGAGCAGTTCTTC. Translating gives CASSVGLDAFGSYNEQFF. The whole variable domain, remainder taken from reference TRBV2 and TRBJ2-1, is EPEVTQTPSHQVTQMGQEVILRCVPISNHLYFYWYRQILGQKVEFLVSFYNNEISEKSEIFDDQFSVERPDGSNFTLKIRSTKLEDSAMYFCASSVGLDAFGSYNEQFFGPGTRLTVL.

The chain carries TRBV28 and TRBJ1-5; D not resolved. This CDR3 is 12 amino acids long. Germline CDR1 MDHEN, CDR2 SYDVKM. The germline V and J ends were trimmed by 7 bases and 7 bases, with 11 bases remaining between them. The CDR3 nucleotides read TGTGCCAGCATCCGTATGCCACAGCCCCAGCATTTT. Translated: CASIRMPQPQHF.

V is TRBV11-2 and J is TRBJ2-2; D call uncertain. CDR1 and CDR2 from the germline V gene are SGHAT and FQNNGV. CDR3 size: 13 residues. V lost 0 bases to trimming and J lost 7 bases, with 6 bases between them. The CDR3 loop is CASSLDRVGELFF. DNA for the CDR3: TGTGCCAGCAGCTTAGATCGTGTCGGGGAGCTGTTTTTT.

The chain is built from TRBV7-6 and TRBJ2-5; D is unclear. The CDR3 loop spans 12 amino acids. The V end lost 8 bases, the J end lost 2 bases, and 9 bases lay between the germline ends. Germline loops: CDR1 SGHVS, CDR2 FNYEAQ. The CDR3 loop reads CASGEIQETQYF. The CDR3, as DNA: TGTGCCAGCGGAGAGATACAAGAGACCCAGTACTTC.

V is TRBV7-3 and J is TRBJ2-2; D gene uncertain. From germline, CDR1 is SGHTA and CDR2 FQGTGA. The V gene lost 4 bases and the J gene lost 6 bases, with 9 bases spanning the gap. This CDR3 region has 13 residues. CDR3: CASSSPGSGELFF. Written as DNA, the CDR3 is TGTGCCAGCAGCTCCCCGGGTTCCGGGGAGCTGTTTTTT.

A single count supports this clone. V is TRBV7-9 and J is TRBJ2-7; 9 positions agree with TRBD2. J was trimmed by 3 bases and V by 0 bases; bases with no gene match: 6. This CDR3 has 16 amino acids. Looked up from germline, CDR1 is SEHNR and CDR2 is FQNEAQ (reference sequence). For the CDR3, the DNA is TGTGCCAGCAGCTTAGCGGTCCTGACTAGCGGCTACGAGCAGTACTTC. This sequence encodes CASSLAVLTSGYEQYF.

The V call is TRBV18, the J call TRBJ2-5, with a possible D match to TRBD2 (7 bases). V was pared by 8 bases and J by 5 bases, with 15 bases between. The length of the CDR3 is 13 residues. Looked up from germline, CDR1 is KGHSH and CDR2 is LQKENI. The CDR3 DNA follows: TGTGCCAGCGAAGGGGGGGTCGGGGAGACCCAGTACTTC. This gives the protein CASEGGVGETQYF.

About this clone: The same CDR3 also results from other DNA sequences found in this sample. The chain couples TRBV5-1 to TRBJ2-1; no firm D call. This CDR3 has 14 amino acids. CDR1 is SGHRS, CDR2 YFSETQ, per germline. Trimming removed 4 bases at V and 10 bases at J, with 18 bases between. The CDR3 DNA follows: TGCGCCAGCAGCCCCCATCAGTTATCCGGGGAGCAGTTCTTC. Amino acid sequence: CASSPHQLSGEQFF.

This clone was picked up one time. The J gene is TRBJ2-1, the V gene TRBV28; D may be TRBD2 (5 bases). CDR1 and CDR2 from the germline V gene are MDHEN and SYDVKM. Between the trimmed V and J ends, which lost 1 base and 9 bases, there was a span of 7 bases. The CDR3 contains 12 residues. Here the CDR3 reads CASSLFRGEQFF. The CDR3, as DNA: TGTGCCAGCAGTTTATTTCGGGGTGAGCAGTTCTTC.

This sequence joins TRBV5-1 and TRBJ2-2, with D possibly TRBD2 on 5 matching bases. CDR1 is SGHRS and CDR2 is YFSETQ in the germline V gene. The CDR3 is 15 residues long. The V end was cut by 4 bases, the J end by 6 bases, with 16 bases between. CDR3 sequence: CASSPRWHSAGELFF. The CDR3 DNA reads TGCGCCAGCAGCCCCCGGTGGCATAGCGCCGGGGAGCTGTTTTTT.

This clone was seen once. The chain employs TRBV6-5 and TRBJ1-5; possible D gene TRBD1, 5 bases. The CDR3 sequence is 15 residues long. The V end was cut by 0 bases, the J end by 2 bases, with 8 bases between. In germline, CDR1 is MNHEY, CDR2 SVGAGI. DNA for the CDR3: TGTGCCAGCAGTTACTCTGGGACGGGCAATCAGCCCCAGCATTTT. It translates to CASSYSGTGNQPQHF.